The entry below gives a single T cell receptor beta chain sequence along with its context. The junction had 4 bases not matched to a gene; V was cut back by 1 base and J by 2 bases. This CDR3 has 16 residues. From germline, CDR1 is LNHDA and CDR2 SQIVND (reference sequence). The sample comes from a study of blood T cell repertoires in COVID-19. Per the study methods: Estimates of nucleated cell counts were drawn from the amplification of reference gene primers. TCRdb keeps only in-frame clones here, not all; method: immunoSEQ multiplex PCR. V and J calls and clone size are copied from that table; D and trimming were computed from the DNA. The table lists approximately 290,000 clones, 75% to 90% of them singletons.

This chain uses TRBV19 with TRBJ2-5; 10 nucleotides line up with TRBD2. The receptor was derived from a man in his late teens or twenties with active or convalescent COVID-19. The sample taken for sequencing was peripheral blood. The CDR3 region has the DNA TGTGCCAGTAGTATAGGACTAGCGGGCACACAAGAGACCCAGTACTTC. It yields the protein CASSIGLAGTQETQYF.